Below are 11 T cell receptor beta chains sequenced from a single sample in a study of patients and donors after allogeneic stem cell transplantation. Each CDR3 protein gets one entry after TCRdb re-called the RT-PCR reads with MiXCR. This table holds around 25,000 distinct CDR3 sequences, 40% to 45% found once. The sequenced material came from blood, either unsorted or a sorted T cell fraction (not recorded which). Every receptor here comes from a human donor who was either an allogeneic HSCT recipient or a stem cell or donor lymphocyte infusion donor (not recorded which). It is not recorded whose cells these are; they may come from a transplant donor.

V usage is TRBV7-9 and J usage is TRBJ1-6; D unresolved. V gave up 3 bases and J gave up 10 bases, with 7 bases separating them. From germline, CDR1 is SEHNR and CDR2 FQNEAQ (reference sequence). CDR3 size: 12 residues. The CDR3 coding sequence is TGTGCCAGCAGCTTCGTCATGTCACCCCTCCACTTT. This translates into CASSFVMSPLHF.

The chain is built from TRBV5-1 and TRBJ1-1, with unresolved D. Deletions cut 3 bases from V and 0 bases from J, with 6 bases between. The CDR3 has 13 amino acids. Germline V gene data show CDR1 as SGHRS and CDR2 as YFSETQ. The CDR3 DNA reads TGCGCCAGCAGCTACCTCTTGAACACTGAAGCTTTCTTT. It is translated as CASSYLLNTEAFF.

In its sample, this clonotype was seen a few times. The chain has TRBV27 and TRBJ2-4; TRBD1 aligns across 8 bases. CDR3 length: 17 residues. Germline V gene lookup returns CDR1 MNHEY and CDR2 SMNVEV (reference sequence). V lost 3 bases to trimming and J lost 3 bases; unmatched junction nucleotides: 10. The DNA of the CDR3 is TGTGCCAGCAGTTTCTCAGGGGGCGGTAAGGGCAAAAACATTCAGTACTTC. Translating gives CASSFSGGGKGKNIQYF.

There are a few counts of this clonotype. In DNA form, the CDR3 reads TGTGCCAGCACCAGAGATTTGAGTTGGTTAGGCTATGGCTACACCTTC. It encodes CASTRDLSWLGYGYTF. V is TRBV2 and J is TRBJ1-2, with D unclear. The CDR3 has 16 amino acids. CDR1 and CDR2 from the germline V gene are SNHLY and FYNNEI. V was cut by 7 bases and J by 4 bases, with 22 bases left in between.

V usage is TRBV15 and J usage is TRBJ2-7; the D gene is possibly TRBD1 (5 bases). Germline V gene sequence: CDR1 LNHNV, CDR2 YYDKDF (reference sequence). The germline V and J ends were trimmed by 0 bases and 10 bases, with 10 bases remaining between them. This CDR3 comprises 12 residues. The CDR3 nucleotides read TGTGCCACCAGCAGAGATGATCAGGGCCAGTACTTC. It encodes CATSRDDQGQYF.

This clonotype was found a few times. The J gene is TRBJ1-2, the V gene TRBV5-4; D is possibly TRBD1 (6 bases). The CDR3 runs to 14 residues. Trimming took off 0 bases at V and 0 bases at J, with 6 bases between the two ends. CDR1 SGHNT and CDR2 YYREEE come from the germline V gene (reference sequence). The CDR3 is CASSLGTANYGYTF. For the CDR3, the DNA is TGTGCCAGCAGCTTGGGGACAGCTAACTATGGCTACACCTTC.

The chain employs TRBV29-1 and TRBJ1-4; TRBD1 might be the D (6 bases). Per the germline V gene, CDR1 is SQVTM and CDR2 is ANQGSEA. This CDR3 is 13 amino acids long. V dropped 4 bases and J dropped 3 bases, with 9 bases sitting between them. CDR3 protein: CSVGGPSNEKLFF. CDR3 DNA: TGCAGCGTTGGGGGGCCGTCTAATGAAAAACTGTTTTTT.

CDR3 in DNA: TGTGCCAGCAGCCAAGACGGAAGAATTGGCACAGATACGCAGTATTTT. Protein: CASSQDGRIGTDTQYF. V is TRBV3-1 and J is TRBJ2-3; D not resolved. The germline CDR1 and CDR2 sequences are LGHDT and YNNKEL (reference sequence). The CDR3 length is 16 residues. V was clipped by 0 bases and J by 1 base, with 11 bases between them.

The genes are TRBV24-1 and TRBJ2-3; D ambiguous. Between the trimmed V and J ends, which lost 0 bases and 2 bases, there was a span of 8 bases. Germline V gene data show CDR1 as KGHDR and CDR2 as SFDVKD. This CDR3 is 15 amino acids long. The CDR3 here is CATSDLRPTTDTQYF. Here the CDR3 DNA reads TGTGCCACCAGTGATTTGCGACCGACCACAGATACGCAGTATTTT.

The chain carries TRBV5-5 and TRBJ2-7; no clear D. The V end lost 1 base, the J end lost 4 bases, and 9 bases lay between the germline ends. Germline loops: CDR1 SGHKS, CDR2 YYEKEE (reference sequence). This CDR3 comprises 13 residues. This chain's CDR3 is CASSLSDRYEQYF. CDR3 sequence (DNA): TGTGCCAGCAGCTTGTCGGACCGTTACGAGCAGTACTTC.

The J gene is TRBJ2-7, the V gene TRBV5-1, with a tentative D call TRBD1 (5 bases). V gave up 3 bases and J gave up 5 bases, with 15 bases separating them. The CDR3 runs 14 residues. Germline V gene sequence: CDR1 SGHRS, CDR2 YFSETQ. CDR3 in amino acids: CASSSTPGHHEQYF. CDR3 in DNA: TGCGCCAGCAGCTCAACGCCCGGACATCACGAGCAGTACTTC.